A single sample is the source of the 18 T cell receptor beta chains below, sequenced in a study of CD8+CD57+ T cells in acquired aplastic anemia. CD8+CD57+ cell expansion had been shown by flow cytometry in patients chosen for sequencing. Genomic DNA served as template for TCR beta VDJ and CDR3 profiling. MiXCR, applied by TCRdb to the reads, yields one record per CDR3 protein. Of 300,000 or so distinct CDR3 sequences listed, 45% to 65% are singletons. Sequenced sample: sorted CD4+, CD8+, or CD8+CD57+ T cells (not recorded which) from PBMCs. These receptors came from a human donor with aplastic anemia.

This clonotype appeared many times. CDR3 in DNA: TGTGCCAGCTCACGGCCGGGACAGGGTGAGCAGTACTTC. This codes for CASSRPGQGEQYF. The chain employs TRBV18 and TRBJ2-7; 9 bases are shared with TRBD1. Per the germline V gene, CDR1 is KGHSH and CDR2 is LQKENI. With V trimmed by 4 bases and J by 7 bases, 5 bases remained unmatched. This CDR3 region has 13 residues.

The rearrangement joins TRBV7-8 to TRBJ2-3, with D uncertain. Trimming shortened V by 4 bases and J by 7 bases, and 12 bases separated the two germline ends. Germline V gene data show CDR1 as SGHVS and CDR2 as FQNEAQ. The CDR3 contains 13 residues. The CDR3 region is CASSYSPRHTQYF. Written as DNA, the CDR3 is TGTGCCAGCAGCTATAGCCCCAGGCATACGCAGTATTTT.

This clonotype was detected many times. The chain has TRBV4-2 and TRBJ2-1; possible D gene TRBD2, 5 bases. V lost 1 base, J lost 0 bases, and 10 bases lay in between. CDR1 LGHNA and CDR2 YNFKEQ come from the germline V gene. This CDR3 has 16 residues. The CDR3 loop is CASSQALGDSYNEQFF. The CDR3 DNA reads as TGTGCCAGCAGCCAAGCTCTGGGAGACTCCTACAATGAGCAGTTCTTC.

The chain carries TRBV9 and TRBJ2-7, with 8 nucleotides matching TRBD1. This CDR3 contains 15 residues. Germline CDR1 reads SGDLS; CDR2 reads YYNGEE. The trim removed 4 bases at V and 5 bases at J, leaving 11 bases unmatched. The CDR3 is CASSPDRGALDEQYF. Here the CDR3 DNA reads TGTGCCAGCAGCCCAGACAGGGGAGCTCTGGACGAGCAGTACTTC. Full variable domain (outside the CDR3, taken from reference TRBV9 and TRBJ2-7): DSGVTQTPKHLITATGQRVTLRCSPRSGDLSVYWYQQSLDQGLQFLIQYYNGEERAKGNILERFSAQQFPDLHSELNLSSLELGDSALYFCASSPDRGALDEQYFGPGTRLTVT.

V usage is TRBV5-1 and J usage is TRBJ2-1, with no clear D. The germline V and J ends were trimmed by 4 bases and 14 bases, with 19 bases remaining between them. Per the germline V gene, CDR1 is SGHRS and CDR2 is YFSETQ. The CDR3 has 13 amino acids. The CDR3 sequence: CASSPGSLGEEFF. The CDR3 nucleotides are TGCGCCAGCAGCCCCGGATCCCTAGGAGAAGAGTTCTTC.

This clonotype came up many times. The rearrangement joins TRBV2 to TRBJ1-1; 7 bases match TRBD1. Germline CDR1 and CDR2: SNHLY and FYNNEI. J was trimmed by 4 bases and V by 1 base; bases with no gene match: 9. The CDR3 runs to 16 residues. The CDR3 sequence: CASSEGDSVRGTEAFF. CDR3 DNA: TGTGCCAGCAGTGAAGGGGACAGCGTTCGGGGCACTGAAGCTTTCTTT.

This clonotype was seen repeatedly, ten times or more. This chain joins TRBV20-1 and TRBJ1-1; no firm D call. The CDR3 contains 13 residues. Germline V CDR1 and CDR2: DFQATT, SNEGSKA (reference sequence). V gave up 3 bases and J gave up 0 bases, with 8 bases separating them. This CDR3 reads CSASGNMNTEAFF. DNA of the CDR3: TGCAGTGCTAGCGGCAACATGAACACTGAAGCTTTCTTT.

This chain connects TRBV19 to TRBJ1-1, with D perhaps matching TRBD1 (6 bases). Germline V gives CDR1 LNHDA, CDR2 SQIVND (reference sequence). V was pared by 6 bases and J by 3 bases, with 14 bases between. The CDR3 is made up of 14 amino acids. CDR3 region: CASRNRGPYTEAFF. The CDR3, as DNA: TGTGCCAGTAGGAACCGGGGGCCGTACACTGAAGCTTTCTTT.

This clonotype showed up many times. The chain combines TRBV4-2 with TRBJ2-7; TRBD2 agrees at 8 bases. The germline gives CDR1 LGHNA, CDR2 YNFKEQ. With V trimmed by 1 base and J by 5 bases, 7 bases remained unmatched. The CDR3 extends over 15 amino acids. In DNA form, the CDR3 reads TGTGCCAGCAGCCAAGGTGACGGGGGGGGCAACGAGCAGTACTTC. This gives the protein CASSQGDGGGNEQYF.

This clonotype turned up a few times. This sequence may be a read error, since a much larger clone differs from it by one base. The chain recombines TRBV6-5 with TRBJ1-5, with 7 bases matching TRBD1. From germline, CDR1 is MNHEY and CDR2 SVGAGI. CDR3 length equals 13 residues. The CDR3 DNA reads TGTGCCAGCAGTGAACAGGGGAACCAGCCCCGGCATTTT. Protein: CASSEQGNQPRHF.

This clonotype was observed a handful of times. The chain employs TRBV15 and TRBJ1-2; D is perhaps TRBD1 (5 bases). This CDR3 region has 14 residues. Germline-derived CDR1 and CDR2 are LNHNV and YYDKDF (reference sequence). V was shortened by 5 bases and J by 0 bases, with 10 bases between the two germline ends. The CDR3 reads CATSRDGTNYGYTF. CDR3 coding DNA: TGTGCCACCAGCCGGGACGGCACTAACTATGGCTACACCTTC.

This clonotype was seen once. The chain uses TRBV9 and TRBJ1-2, with TRBD1 as a possible D gene (5 bases). Germline V CDR1 and CDR2: SGDLS, YYNGEE. V gave up 6 bases and J gave up 10 bases, with 34 bases separating them. The CDR3 consists of 18 residues. CDR3 bases: TGTGCCAGCAATGATAGCCCTAACCCGCTCGGACAATATGGTTACTACACCTTC. Translation gives CASNDSPNPLGQYGYYTF.

A single count supports this clonotype. This chain joins TRBV24-1 and TRBJ2-7; 7 positions agree with TRBD1. The CDR3 has 13 amino acids. Germline assignment: CDR1 KGHDR and CDR2 SFDVKD. V was clipped by 4 bases and J by 6 bases; unmatched bases: 5. The CDR3 DNA reads as TGTGCCACCAGTGAGAGGGGGCTGGGCGAGCAGTACTTC. Translation gives CATSERGLGEQYF.

This chain uses TRBV15 with TRBJ2-1; no definite D call. CDR3 length: 13 amino acids. Per the germline V gene, CDR1 is LNHNV and CDR2 is YYDKDF (reference sequence). Trimming cost V 6 bases and J 6 bases, with 12 bases left between them. The CDR3 reads CATRITAPNEQFF. The CDR3 DNA sequence: TGTGCCACCAGGATCACAGCCCCCAATGAGCAGTTCTTC.

Turning to this clonotype: This may arise from a read error, as a much more abundant clone is one base away. The J gene is TRBJ2-2, the V gene TRBV6-2 or TRBV6-3; D might be TRBD2 (5 bases). Per the germline V gene, CDR1 is MNHEY and CDR2 is SVGEGT. Trimming removed 4 bases from V and 0 bases from J, with 15 bases in between. There are 17 residues in the CDR3. DNA for the CDR3: TGTGCCAGCAGTTCCGAAACGGGGATAGCGAACACCGGGGAGCTGTTTTTT. It codes for CASSSETGIANTGELFF.

This clonotype has at least ten counts. The J gene is TRBJ1-3, the V gene TRBV7-9; TRBD1 matches 7 bases. V trimming: 7 bases; J trimming: 16 bases; junction bases outside the gene matches: 13. The CDR3 spans 12 residues. Germline CDR1 is SEHNR and CDR2 is FQNEAQ (reference sequence). Here the CDR3 DNA reads TGTGCCAGCATCCAGAGTGGGACAGCGCTCTATTTT. Amino acid sequence: CASIQSGTALYF.

The chain joins TRBV7-2 to TRBJ2-1; TRBD2 agrees at 8 bases. V gave up 5 bases and J gave up 4 bases; unmatched junction bases: 4. Germline-derived CDR1 and CDR2 are SGHTA and FQGNSA. The CDR3 has 14 residues. CDR3 residues: CASSPGGGYNEQFF. The DNA for the CDR3 is TGTGCCAGCAGCCCGGGGGGGGGTTACAATGAGCAGTTCTTC.

V is TRBV12-5 and J is TRBJ1-1, with D possibly matching TRBD1 (6 bases). The CDR3 spans 13 residues. Germline-derived CDR1 and CDR2 are LGHNT and FRNRAP. V shed 3 bases and J shed 4 bases, with 9 bases lying between them. CDR3 amino acids: CASGFEQGTEAFF. The CDR3 coding sequence is TGTGCTAGTGGTTTCGAACAGGGCACTGAAGCTTTCTTT.